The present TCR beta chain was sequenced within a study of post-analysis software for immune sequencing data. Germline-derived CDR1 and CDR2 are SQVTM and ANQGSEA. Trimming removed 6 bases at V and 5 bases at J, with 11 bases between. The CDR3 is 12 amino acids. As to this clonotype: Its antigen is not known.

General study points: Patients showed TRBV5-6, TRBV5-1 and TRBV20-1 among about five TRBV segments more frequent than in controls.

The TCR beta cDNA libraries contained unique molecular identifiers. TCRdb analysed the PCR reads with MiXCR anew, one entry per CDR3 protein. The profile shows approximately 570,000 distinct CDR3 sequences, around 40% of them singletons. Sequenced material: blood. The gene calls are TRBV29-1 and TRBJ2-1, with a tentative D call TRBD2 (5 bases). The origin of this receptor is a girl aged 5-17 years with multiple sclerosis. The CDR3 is CSVARLNNEQFF. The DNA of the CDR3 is TGCAGCGTAGCTAGACTAAACAATGAGCAGTTCTTC.